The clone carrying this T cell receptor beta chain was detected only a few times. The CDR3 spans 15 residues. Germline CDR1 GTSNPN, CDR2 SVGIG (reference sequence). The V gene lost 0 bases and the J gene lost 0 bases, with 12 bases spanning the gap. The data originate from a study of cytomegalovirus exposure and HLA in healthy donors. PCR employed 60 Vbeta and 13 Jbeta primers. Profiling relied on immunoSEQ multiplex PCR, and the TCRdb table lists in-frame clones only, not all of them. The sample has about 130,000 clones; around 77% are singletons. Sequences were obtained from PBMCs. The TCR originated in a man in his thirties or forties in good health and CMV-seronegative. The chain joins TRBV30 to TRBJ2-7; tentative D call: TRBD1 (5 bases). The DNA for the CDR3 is TGTGCCTGGAGTGTACCCAACAGGAGCTCCTACGAGCAGTACTTC. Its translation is CAWSVPNRSSYEQYF.